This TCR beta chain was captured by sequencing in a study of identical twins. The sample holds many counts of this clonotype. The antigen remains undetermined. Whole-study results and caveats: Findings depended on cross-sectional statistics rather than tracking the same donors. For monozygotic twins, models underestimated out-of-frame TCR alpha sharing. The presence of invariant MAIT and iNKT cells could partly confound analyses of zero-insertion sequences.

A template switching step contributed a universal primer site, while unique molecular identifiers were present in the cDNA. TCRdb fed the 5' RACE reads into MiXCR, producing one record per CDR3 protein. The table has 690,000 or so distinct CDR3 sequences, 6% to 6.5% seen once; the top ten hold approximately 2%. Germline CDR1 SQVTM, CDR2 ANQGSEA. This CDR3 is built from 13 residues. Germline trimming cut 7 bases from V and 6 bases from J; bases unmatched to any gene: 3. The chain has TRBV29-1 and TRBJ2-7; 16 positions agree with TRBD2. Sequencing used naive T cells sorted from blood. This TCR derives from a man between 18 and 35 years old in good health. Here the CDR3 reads CSAGTSGRGEQYF. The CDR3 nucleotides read TGCAGCGCCGGGACTAGCGGGAGGGGCGAGCAGTACTTC.